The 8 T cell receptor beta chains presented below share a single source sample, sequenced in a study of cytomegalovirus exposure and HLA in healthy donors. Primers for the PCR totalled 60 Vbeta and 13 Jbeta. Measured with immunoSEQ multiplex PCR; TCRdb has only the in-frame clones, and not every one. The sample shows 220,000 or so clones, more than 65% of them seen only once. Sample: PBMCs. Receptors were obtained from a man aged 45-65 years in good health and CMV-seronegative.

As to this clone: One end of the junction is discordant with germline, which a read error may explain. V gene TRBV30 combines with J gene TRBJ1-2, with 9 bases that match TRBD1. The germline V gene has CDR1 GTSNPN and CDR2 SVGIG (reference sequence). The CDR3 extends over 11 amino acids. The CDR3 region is CAWVWTGAASF. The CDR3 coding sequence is TGTGCCTGGGTGTGGACAGGGGCAGCGAGTTTC.

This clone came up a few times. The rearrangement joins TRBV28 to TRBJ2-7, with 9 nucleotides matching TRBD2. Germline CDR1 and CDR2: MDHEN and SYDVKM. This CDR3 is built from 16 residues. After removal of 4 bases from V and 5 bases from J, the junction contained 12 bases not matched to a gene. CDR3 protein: CASSSQFLAGIDEQYF. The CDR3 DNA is TGTGCCAGCAGTTCCCAGTTCCTAGCGGGAATCGACGAGCAGTACTTC.

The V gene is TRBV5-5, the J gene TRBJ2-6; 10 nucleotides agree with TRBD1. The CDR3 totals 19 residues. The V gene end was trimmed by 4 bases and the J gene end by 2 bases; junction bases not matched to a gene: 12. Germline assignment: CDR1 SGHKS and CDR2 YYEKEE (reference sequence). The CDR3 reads CASSPAGRDRGAGANVLTF. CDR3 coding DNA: TGTGCCAGCAGCCCCGCCGGCCGGGACAGGGGAGCTGGGGCCAACGTCCTGACTTTC.

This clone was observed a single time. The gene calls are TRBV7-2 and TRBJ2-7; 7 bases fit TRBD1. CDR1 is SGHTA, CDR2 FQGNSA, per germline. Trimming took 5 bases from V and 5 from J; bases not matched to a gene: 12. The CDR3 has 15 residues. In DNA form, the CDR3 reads TGTGCCAGCAGCGTCTCCTCGAAGGGGGCGAACGAGCAGTACTTC. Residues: CASSVSSKGANEQYF. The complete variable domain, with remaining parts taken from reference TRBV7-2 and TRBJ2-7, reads GAGVSQSPSNKVTEKGKDVELRCDPISGHTALYWYRQSLGQGLEFLIYFQGNSAPDKSGLPSDRFSAERTGGSVSTLTIQRTQQEDSAVYLCASSVSSKGANEQYFGPGTRLTVT.

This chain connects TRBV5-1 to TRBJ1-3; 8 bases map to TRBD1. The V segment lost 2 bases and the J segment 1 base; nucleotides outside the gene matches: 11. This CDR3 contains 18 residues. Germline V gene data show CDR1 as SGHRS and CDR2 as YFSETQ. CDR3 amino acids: CASSFSPPGQDSGNTIYF. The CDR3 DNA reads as TGCGCCAGCAGCTTCTCCCCCCCGGGACAGGATTCTGGAAACACCATATATTTT.

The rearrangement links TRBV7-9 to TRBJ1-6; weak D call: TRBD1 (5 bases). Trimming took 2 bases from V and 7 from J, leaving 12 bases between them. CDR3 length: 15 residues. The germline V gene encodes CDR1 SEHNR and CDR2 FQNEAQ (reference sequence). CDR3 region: CASSLQGGRNSPLHF. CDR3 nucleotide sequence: TGTGCCAGCAGCTTACAGGGTGGCAGGAATTCACCCCTCCACTTT.

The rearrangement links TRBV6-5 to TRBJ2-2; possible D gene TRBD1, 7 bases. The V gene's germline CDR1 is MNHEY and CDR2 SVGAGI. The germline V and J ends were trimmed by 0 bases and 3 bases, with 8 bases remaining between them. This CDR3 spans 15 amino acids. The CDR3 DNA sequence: TGTGCCAGCAGTTACTCCAGGGGGGACACCGGGGAGCTGTTTTTT. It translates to CASSYSRGDTGELFF.

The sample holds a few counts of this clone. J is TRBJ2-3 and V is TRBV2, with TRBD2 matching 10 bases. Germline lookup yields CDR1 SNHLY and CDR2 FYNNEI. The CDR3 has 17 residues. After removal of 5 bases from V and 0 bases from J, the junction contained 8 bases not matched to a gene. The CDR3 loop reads CASSLPSGGTSTDTQYF. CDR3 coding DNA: TGTGCCAGCAGTTTACCTAGCGGGGGAACTAGCACAGATACGCAGTATTTT.